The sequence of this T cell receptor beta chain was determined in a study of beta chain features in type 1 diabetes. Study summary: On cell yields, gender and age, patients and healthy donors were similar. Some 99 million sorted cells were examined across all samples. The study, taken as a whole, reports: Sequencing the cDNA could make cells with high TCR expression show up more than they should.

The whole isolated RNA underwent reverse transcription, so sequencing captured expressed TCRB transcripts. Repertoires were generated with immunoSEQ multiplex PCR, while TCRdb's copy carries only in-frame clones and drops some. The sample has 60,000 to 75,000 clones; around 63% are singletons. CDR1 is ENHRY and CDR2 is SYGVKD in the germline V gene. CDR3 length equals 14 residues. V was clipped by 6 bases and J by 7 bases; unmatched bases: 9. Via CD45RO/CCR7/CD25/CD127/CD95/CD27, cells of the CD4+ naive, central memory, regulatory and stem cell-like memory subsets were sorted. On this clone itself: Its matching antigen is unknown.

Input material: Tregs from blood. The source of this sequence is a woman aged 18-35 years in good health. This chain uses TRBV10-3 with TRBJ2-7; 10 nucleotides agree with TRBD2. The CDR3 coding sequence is TGTGCCATCAGGGGGGGACTAGCGACGAGTGAGCAGTACTTC. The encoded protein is CAIRGGLATSEQYF.